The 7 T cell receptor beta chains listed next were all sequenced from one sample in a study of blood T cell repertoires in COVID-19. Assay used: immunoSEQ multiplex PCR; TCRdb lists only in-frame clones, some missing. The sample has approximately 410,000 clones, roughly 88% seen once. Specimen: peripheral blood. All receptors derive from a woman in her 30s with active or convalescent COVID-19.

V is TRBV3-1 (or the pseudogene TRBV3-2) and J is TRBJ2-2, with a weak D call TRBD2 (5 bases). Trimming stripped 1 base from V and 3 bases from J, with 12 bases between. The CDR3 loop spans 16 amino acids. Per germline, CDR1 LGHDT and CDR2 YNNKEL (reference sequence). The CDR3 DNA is TGTGCCAGCAGCCAAGGGGTCGGGCGGGACACCGGGGAGCTGTTTTTT. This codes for CASSQGVGRDTGELFF.

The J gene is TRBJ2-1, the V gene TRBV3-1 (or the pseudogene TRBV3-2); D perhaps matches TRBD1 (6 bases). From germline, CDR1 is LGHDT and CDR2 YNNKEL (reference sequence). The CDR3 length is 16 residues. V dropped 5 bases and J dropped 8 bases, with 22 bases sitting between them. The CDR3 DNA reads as TGTGCCAGCAGCGCAGGGACACCCCTCAATGTCGATGAGCAGTTCTTC. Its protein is CASSAGTPLNVDEQFF.

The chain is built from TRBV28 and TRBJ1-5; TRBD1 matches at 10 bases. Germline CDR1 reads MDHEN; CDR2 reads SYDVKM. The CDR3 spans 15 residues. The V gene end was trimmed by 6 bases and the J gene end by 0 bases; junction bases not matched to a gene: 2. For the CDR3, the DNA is TGTGCCAGCAGGACAGGGGGCTATAGCAATCAGCCCCAGCATTTT. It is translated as CASRTGGYSNQPQHF.

DNA for the CDR3: TGTGCCAGCAGTGAAGCGCGTTATCAGCCCCAGCATTTT. This encodes CASSEARYQPQHF. The chain recombines TRBV2 with TRBJ1-5, with D unclear. CDR3 length: 13 residues. The germline gives CDR1 SNHLY, CDR2 FYNNEI. Trimming removed 0 bases at V and 5 bases at J, with 5 bases between. Complete variable domain (other parts from reference TRBV2 and TRBJ1-5): EPEVTQTPSHQVTQMGQEVILRCVPISNHLYFYWYRQILGQKVEFLVSFYNNEISEKSEIFDDQFSVERPDGSNFTLKIRSTKLEDSAMYFCASSEARYQPQHFGDGTRLSIL.

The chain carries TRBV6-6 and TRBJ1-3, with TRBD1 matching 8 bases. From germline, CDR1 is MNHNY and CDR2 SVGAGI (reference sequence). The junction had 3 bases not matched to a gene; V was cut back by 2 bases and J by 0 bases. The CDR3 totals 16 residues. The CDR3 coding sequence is TGTGCCAGCAGTTACACAGGGGGGGGCTCTGGAAACACCATATATTTT. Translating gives CASSYTGGGSGNTIYF.

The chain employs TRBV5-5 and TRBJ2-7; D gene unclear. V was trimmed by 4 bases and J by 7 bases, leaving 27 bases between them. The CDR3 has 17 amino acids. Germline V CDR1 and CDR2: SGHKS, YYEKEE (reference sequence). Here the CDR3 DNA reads TGTGCCAGCAGCCCCTCCCCCCAGGTGTCCCCTACCCGGGAGCAGTACTTC. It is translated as CASSPSPQVSPTREQYF. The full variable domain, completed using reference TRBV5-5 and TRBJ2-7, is DAGVTQSPTHLIKTRGQQVTLRCSPISGHKSVSWYQQVLGQGPQFIFQYYEKEERGRGNFPDRFSARQFPNYSSELNVNALLLGDSALYLCASSPSPQVSPTREQYFGPGTRLTVT.

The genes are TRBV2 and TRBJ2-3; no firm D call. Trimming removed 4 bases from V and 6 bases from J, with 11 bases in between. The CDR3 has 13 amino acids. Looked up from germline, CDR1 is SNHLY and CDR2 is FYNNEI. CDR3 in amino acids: CASSGSHWDTQYF. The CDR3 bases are TGTGCCAGCAGTGGGTCCCACTGGGATACGCAGTATTTT.